The 15 T cell receptor beta chains reported below all come from one sample, sequenced in a study of metastatic and nonmetastatic thyroid tumors. TCRdb re-clonotyped the PCR reads through MiXCR. The sample has some 28,000 clones; more than 20% are singletons. Every patient underwent thyroid surgery untreated. Sequencing was performed on blood. The source of these receptors is a female donor with papillary thyroid cancer or a benign thyroid nodule (not recorded which). Some clones in this sample may be carry-over from other donors' samples.

This clone was recorded many times. The chain combines TRBV29-1 with TRBJ2-3, with D tentatively TRBD2 (6 bases). Germline loops: CDR1 SQVTM, CDR2 ANQGSEA. Trimming stripped 6 bases from V and 1 base from J, with 17 bases between. CDR3 length: 15 residues. The CDR3 reads CSVPGGATRTDTQYF. In DNA form, the CDR3 reads TGCAGCGTGCCCGGCGGGGCCACACGCACAGATACGCAGTATTTT.

This clone was detected a few times. This sample includes further DNA sequences coding for the same CDR3. The chain uses TRBV6-5 and TRBJ2-3; TRBD2 matches 10 bases. The germline CDR1 and CDR2 sequences are MNHEY and SVGAGI. Trimming at V came to 2 bases and at J to 2 bases, leaving 1 base not matched to a gene. The CDR3 is made up of 15 amino acids. DNA of the CDR3: TGTGCCAGCAGTTACGGGACTAGCGACACAGATACGCAGTATTTT. This translates into CASSYGTSDTDTQYF.

As regards this clone: Other DNA sequences in the sample encode the same CDR3. The chain combines TRBV6-1 with TRBJ2-3, with 7 nucleotides matching TRBD2. This CDR3 has 15 residues. In germline, CDR1 is MNHNS, CDR2 SASEGT. After removal of 5 bases from V and 1 base from J, the junction contained 6 bases not matched to a gene. The CDR3 reads CASSIAGARTDTQYF. The CDR3 DNA follows: TGTGCCAGCAGTATAGCGGGTGCGCGCACAGATACGCAGTATTTT.

The chain uses TRBV6-5 and TRBJ1-2; D is ambiguous. The V gene's germline CDR1 is MNHEY and CDR2 SVGAGI. Between the trimmed V and J ends, which lost 7 bases and 7 bases, there was a span of 22 bases. The CDR3 loop spans 15 amino acids. The CDR3 is CASTVTLRAYTGYTF. The CDR3 DNA reads as TGTGCCAGCACTGTTACTCTTAGGGCATATACTGGCTACACCTTC.

A few counts support this clone. The gene calls are TRBV10-1 and TRBJ2-3; D is uncertain. Trimming took 6 bases from V and 2 from J, leaving 6 bases between them. Germline-derived CDR1 and CDR2 are WNHNN and SYGVQD (reference sequence). There are 12 residues in the CDR3. CDR3 nucleotide sequence: TGCGCCAGCAGCACAAACACAGATACGCAGTATTTT. Its translation is CASSTNTDTQYF.

The table lists this clone with many counts. The rearrangement uses TRBV20-1 and TRBJ2-2; D gene unclear. This CDR3 spans 15 amino acids. Germline CDR1 and CDR2: DFQATT and SNEGSKA (reference sequence). V gave up 5 bases and J gave up 4 bases, with 17 bases separating them. CDR3 region: CSAQSGRAGTGELFF. The CDR3 nucleotides are TGCAGTGCTCAAAGTGGTAGGGCTGGCACCGGGGAGCTGTTTTTT.

This clone was observed many times. The chain uses TRBV5-5 and TRBJ1-1, with TRBD1 as a possible D gene (6 bases). The ends were cut back, 5 bases at V and 7 bases at J, with 12 bases in the middle. The germline V gene encodes CDR1 SGHKS and CDR2 YYEKEE (reference sequence). This CDR3 has 12 amino acids. For the CDR3, the DNA is TGTGCCAGCAGTTCCGGACAGAGTGAAGCTTTCTTT. As protein: CASSSGQSEAFF. The full variable domain, rest sourced from reference TRBV5-5 and TRBJ1-1, is DAGVTQSPTHLIKTRGQQVTLRCSPISGHKSVSWYQQVLGQGPQFIFQYYEKEERGRGNFPDRFSARQFPNYSSELNVNALLLGDSALYLCASSSGQSEAFFGQGTRLTVV.

In its sample, this clone was seen a few times. The chain couples TRBV19 to TRBJ2-7, with D hard to call. The length of the CDR3 is 15 residues. Trimming took off 7 bases at V and 3 bases at J, with 19 bases between the two ends. In germline, CDR1 is LNHDA, CDR2 SQIVND (reference sequence). CDR3 region: CASTAGDLSHYEQYF. CDR3 in DNA: TGTGCCAGTACCGCAGGCGACCTTTCACACTACGAGCAGTACTTC.

The chain employs TRBV24-1 and TRBJ1-3; 8 positions agree with TRBD1. The CDR3 has 16 amino acids. The V gene's germline CDR1 is KGHDR and CDR2 SFDVKD. V trimming: 2 bases; J trimming: 0 bases; junction bases outside the gene matches: 2. The CDR3: CATSDSQGGSGNTIYF. CDR3 in DNA: TGTGCCACCAGTGATTCACAGGGGGGCTCTGGAAACACCATATATTTT.

This clone has more than one count but fewer than ten. The rearrangement links TRBV10-3 to TRBJ1-2; D is possibly TRBD1 (5 bases). V was clipped by 4 bases and J by 1 base, with 7 bases between them. The CDR3 consists of 13 residues. Looked up from germline, CDR1 is ENHRY and CDR2 is SYGVKD. The CDR3 region is CAISGRGNYGYTF. The CDR3 region has the DNA TGTGCCATCAGTGGAAGGGGTAACTATGGCTACACCTTC.

The chain is built from TRBV5-1 and TRBJ1-5; maybe TRBD1 (6 bases). Germline-derived CDR1 and CDR2 are SGHRS and YFSETQ. The V end lost 3 bases, the J end lost 9 bases, and 10 bases lay between the germline ends. The length of the CDR3 is 12 residues. CDR3 sequence reads: CASSSKGGPQHF. DNA for the CDR3: TGCGCCAGCAGCTCTAAGGGGGGGCCCCAGCATTTT.

This chain links TRBV20-1 with TRBJ1-5; TRBD1 agrees at 8 bases. CDR1 DFQATT and CDR2 SNEGSKA come from the germline V gene (reference sequence). Trimming removed 3 bases from V and 4 bases from J; junction bases left unmatched: 5. CDR3 length equals 14 residues. The CDR3 DNA sequence: TGCAGTGCTAGCTTTGGGACAGGTAATCAGCCCCAGCATTTT. Its protein product is CSASFGTGNQPQHF.

In regard to this clone: Other nucleotide sequences from this sample produce the same CDR3. This chain uses TRBV5-1 with TRBJ1-1; D remains ambiguous. V lost 2 bases and J lost 4, with 12 bases in between. The CDR3 length is 14 residues. The germline V gene has CDR1 SGHRS and CDR2 YFSETQ. CDR3 DNA sequence: TGCGCCAGCAGCTTCGGTAGCGGTAGCACTGAAGCTTTCTTT. Translating it yields CASSFGSGSTEAFF.

This clone was recorded many times. The chain has TRBV11-2 and TRBJ1-2; maybe TRBD1 (6 bases). The ends were cut back, 5 bases at V and 4 bases at J, with 11 bases in the middle. The CDR3 has 13 amino acids. Per germline, CDR1 SGHAT and CDR2 FQNNGV. CDR3 nucleotide sequence: TGTGCCAGCAGCGGACGCAGGGGCTATGGCTACACCTTC. Its protein product is CASSGRRGYGYTF.

For the CDR3, the DNA is TGTGCCAGCAGTGTCACTAGCGGGGGGGCCATCAATGAGCAGTTCTTC. Amino acids: CASSVTSGGAINEQFF. The gene calls are TRBV6-1 and TRBJ2-1; TRBD2 aligns across 13 bases. The CDR3 totals 16 residues. The V gene's germline CDR1 is MNHNS and CDR2 SASEGT. The trim removed 4 bases at V and 6 bases at J, leaving 6 bases unmatched.